The sequence of this T cell receptor beta chain was determined in a study of blood T cells in healthy people across ages. Primed by a sample-barcoded 5' primer and a J-beta primer mix, a second PCR proceeded for about 6 to 12 cycles. TCRdb independently ran MiXCR on the 5' RACE reads; one entry per CDR3 protein. The data hold roughly 730,000 distinct CDR3 sequences, with around 50% observed a single time. Germline V CDR1 and CDR2: MNHEY, SVGEGT. After removal of 0 bases from V and 1 base from J, the junction contained 8 bases not matched to a gene. The CDR3 loop spans 20 amino acids. Sequenced input: blood. This receptor was taken from a man between 35 and 55 years old in good health. V and J are TRBV6-2 or TRBV6-3 and TRBJ2-6; 11 bases line up with TRBD1. The CDR3 here is CASSYSRSRDRGSGANVLTF. The CDR3 DNA sequence: TGTGCCAGCAGTTACTCGAGGTCCCGGGACAGGGGGTCTGGGGCCAACGTCCTGACTTTC.